This T cell receptor (beta chain) was sequenced during a study of vaccination and CD4 T cells after COVID-19. Whole-study context: Post-COVID draws came a median about 91 days after diagnosis (range 35 to 161).

As to treatment: roughly 10-day PBMC culture with coronavirus spike peptide pools or control peptides (ViraFEST assay). An unexposed donor provided the CD4+ T cells, which were collected before the COVID-19 pandemic (2011-2018). This clonotype was counted only a few times. Its antigen remains unknown. With the Oncomine TCR Beta short-read assay, DNA from cultured CD4+ T cells was sequenced. The authors extracted genomic DNA from cultured CD4+ T cells. TCRdb independently ran MiXCR on the PCR reads; one entry per CDR3 protein. The profile shows 1,500 to 2,500 distinct CDR3 sequences, 15% to 20% of them singletons. Germline CDR1 and CDR2: SGHVS and FNYEAQ. Trimming cost V 1 base and J 0 bases; bases outside gene matches: 3. The CDR3 has 15 amino acids. Regarding the study as a whole: Spike mono-reactivity was shown by 304 of 307 vaccine-specific clones in convalescent patients.

This clonotype was obtained from a human donor in good health. Sequencing input: CD4+ T cells from blood, cultured in vitro. The V call is TRBV7-6, the J call TRBJ2-7, with TRBD1 matching over 7 bases. CDR3 bases: TGTGCCAGCAGCTTAGAGGGACAGTCCTCCTACGAGCAGTACTTC. This gives the protein CASSLEGQSSYEQYF. Together with reference TRBV7-6 and TRBJ2-7, the CDR3 gives the full variable domain: GAGVSQSPRYKVTKRGQDVALRCDPISGHVSLYWYRQALGQGPEFLTYFNYEAQQDKSGLPNDRFSAERPEGSISTLTIQRTEQRDSAMYRCASSLEGQSSYEQYFGPGTRLTVT.